This T cell receptor beta chain emerged from a study of early T cells in non-severe SARS-CoV-2 infection. TCRdb passed the 5' RACE reads through MiXCR, listing each CDR3 protein once. Found here are fewer than 85,000 distinct CDR3 sequences, about 13% of them singletons; the top ten hold about 6%. Germline lookup yields CDR1 DFQATT and CDR2 SNEGSKA (reference sequence). V trimming: 5 bases; J trimming: 2 bases; junction bases outside the gene matches: 5. The CDR3 loop spans 14 amino acids. This clonotype turned up a few times. Its antigen is currently unknown. Study conclusions and caveats: The VDJdb matching leaned toward anti-spike CD8 responses and overlooked private and CD4 specificities.

This clonotype was obtained from an adult who was a healthcare worker with PCR-confirmed SARS-CoV-2 infection or an uninfected control (not recorded which). Sequenced: whole blood. The chain has TRBV20-1 and TRBJ1-1; 10 nucleotides agree with TRBD1. CDR3 nucleotides: TGCAGTGCTGCGACAGGGGGCTCAAACACTGAAGCTTTCTTT. It is translated as CSAATGGSNTEAFF.